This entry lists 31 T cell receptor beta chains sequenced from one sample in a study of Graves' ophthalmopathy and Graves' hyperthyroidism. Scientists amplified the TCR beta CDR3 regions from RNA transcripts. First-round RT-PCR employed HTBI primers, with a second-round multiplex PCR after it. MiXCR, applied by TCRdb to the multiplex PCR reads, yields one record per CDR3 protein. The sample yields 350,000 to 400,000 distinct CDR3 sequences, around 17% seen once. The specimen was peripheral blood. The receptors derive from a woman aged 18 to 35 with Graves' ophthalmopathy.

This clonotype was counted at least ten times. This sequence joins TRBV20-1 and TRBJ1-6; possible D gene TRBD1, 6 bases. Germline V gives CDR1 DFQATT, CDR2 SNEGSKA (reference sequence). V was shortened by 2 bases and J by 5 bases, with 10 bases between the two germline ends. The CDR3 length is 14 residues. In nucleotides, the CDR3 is TGCAGTGCTAGAAAGGGGGTAAATAATTCACCCCTCCACTTT. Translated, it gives CSARKGVNNSPLHF.

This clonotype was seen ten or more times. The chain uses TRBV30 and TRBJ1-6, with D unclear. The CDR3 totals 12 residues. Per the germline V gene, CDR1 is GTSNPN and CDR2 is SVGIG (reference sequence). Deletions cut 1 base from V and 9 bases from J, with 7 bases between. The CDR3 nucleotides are TGTGCCTGGAGTGCTACTTCTTCACCCCTCCACTTT. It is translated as CAWSATSSPLHF. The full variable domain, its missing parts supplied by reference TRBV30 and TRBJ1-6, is SQTIHQWPATLVQPVGSPLSLECTVEGTSNPNLYWYRQAAGRGLQLLFYSVGIGQISSEVPQNLSASRPQDRQFILSSKKLLLSDSGFYLCAWSATSSPLHFGNGTRLTVT.

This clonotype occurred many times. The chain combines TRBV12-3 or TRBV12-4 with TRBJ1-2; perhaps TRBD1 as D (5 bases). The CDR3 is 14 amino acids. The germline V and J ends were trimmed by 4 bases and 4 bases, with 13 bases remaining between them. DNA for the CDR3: TGTGCCAGCAGTTCGCCACAGGTGACCTATGGCTACACCTTC. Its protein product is CASSSPQVTYGYTF.

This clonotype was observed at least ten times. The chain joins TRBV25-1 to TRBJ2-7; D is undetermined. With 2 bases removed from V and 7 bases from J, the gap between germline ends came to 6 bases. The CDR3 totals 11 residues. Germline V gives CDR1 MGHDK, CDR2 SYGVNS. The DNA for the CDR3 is TGTGCCAGCAGTGAAGTTGGGGAGCAGTACTTC. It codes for CASSEVGEQYF.

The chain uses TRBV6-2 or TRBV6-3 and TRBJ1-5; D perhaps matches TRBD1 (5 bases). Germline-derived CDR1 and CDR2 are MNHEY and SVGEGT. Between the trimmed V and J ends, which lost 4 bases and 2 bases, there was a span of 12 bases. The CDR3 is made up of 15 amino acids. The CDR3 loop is CASSWGGAGNQPQHF. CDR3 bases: TGTGCCAGCAGTTGGGGAGGGGCCGGCAATCAGCCCCAGCATTTT.

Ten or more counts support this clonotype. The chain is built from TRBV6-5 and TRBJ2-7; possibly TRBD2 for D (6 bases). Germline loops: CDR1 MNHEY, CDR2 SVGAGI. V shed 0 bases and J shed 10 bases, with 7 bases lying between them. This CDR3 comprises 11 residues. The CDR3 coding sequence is TGTGCCAGCAGTTACTCCGGGGGACAGTACTTC. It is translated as CASSYSGGQYF.

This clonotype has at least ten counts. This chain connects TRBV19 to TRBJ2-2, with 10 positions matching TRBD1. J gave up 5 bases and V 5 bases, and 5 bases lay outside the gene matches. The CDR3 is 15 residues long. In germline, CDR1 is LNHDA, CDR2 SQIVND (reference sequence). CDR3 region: CASSVPGQGTGELFF. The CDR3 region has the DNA TGTGCCAGTAGTGTCCCGGGACAGGGGACCGGGGAGCTGTTTTTT.

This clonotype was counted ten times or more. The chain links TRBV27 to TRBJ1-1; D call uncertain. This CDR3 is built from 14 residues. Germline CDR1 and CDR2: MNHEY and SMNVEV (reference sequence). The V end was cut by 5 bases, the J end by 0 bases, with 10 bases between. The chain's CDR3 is CASSAIGLNTEAFF. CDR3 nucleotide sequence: TGTGCCAGCAGTGCGATCGGGTTGAACACTGAAGCTTTCTTT.

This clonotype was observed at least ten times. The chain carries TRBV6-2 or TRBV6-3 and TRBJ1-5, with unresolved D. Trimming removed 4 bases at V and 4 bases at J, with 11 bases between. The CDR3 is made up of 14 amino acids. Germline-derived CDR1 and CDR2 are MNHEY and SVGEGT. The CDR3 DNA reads TGTGCCAGCAGTTGGAGAGTGTTGAATCAGCCCCAGCATTTT. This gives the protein CASSWRVLNQPQHF.

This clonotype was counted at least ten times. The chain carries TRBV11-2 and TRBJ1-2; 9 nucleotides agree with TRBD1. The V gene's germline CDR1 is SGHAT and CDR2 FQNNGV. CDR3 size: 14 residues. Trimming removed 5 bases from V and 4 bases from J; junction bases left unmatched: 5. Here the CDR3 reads CASSLTGGFYGYTF. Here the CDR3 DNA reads TGTGCCAGCAGCCTTACAGGGGGCTTCTATGGCTACACCTTC.

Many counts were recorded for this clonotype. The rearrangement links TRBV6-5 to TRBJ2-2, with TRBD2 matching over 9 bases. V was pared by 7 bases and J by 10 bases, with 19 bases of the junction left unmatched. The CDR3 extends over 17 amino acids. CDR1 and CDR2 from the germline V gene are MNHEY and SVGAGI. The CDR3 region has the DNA TGTGCCAGCAAATTGGCGGGAGGGCCTATATCGTTGGCGGAGCTGTTTTTT. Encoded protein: CASKLAGGPISLAELFF.

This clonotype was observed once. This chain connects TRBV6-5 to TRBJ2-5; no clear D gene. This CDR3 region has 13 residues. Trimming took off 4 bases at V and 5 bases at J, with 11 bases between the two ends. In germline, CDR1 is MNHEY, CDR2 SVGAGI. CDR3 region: CASSSRGEETQYF. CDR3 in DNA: TGTGCCAGCAGTTCCCGTGGAGAGGAGACCCAGTACTTC.

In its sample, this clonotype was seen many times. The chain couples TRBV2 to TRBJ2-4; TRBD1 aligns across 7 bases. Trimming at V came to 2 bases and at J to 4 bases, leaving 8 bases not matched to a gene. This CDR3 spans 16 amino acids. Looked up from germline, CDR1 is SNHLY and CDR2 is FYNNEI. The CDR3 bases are TGTGCCAGCAGTGAACCACAAGGCAGGGGGAAAAACATTCAGTACTTC. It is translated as CASSEPQGRGKNIQYF.

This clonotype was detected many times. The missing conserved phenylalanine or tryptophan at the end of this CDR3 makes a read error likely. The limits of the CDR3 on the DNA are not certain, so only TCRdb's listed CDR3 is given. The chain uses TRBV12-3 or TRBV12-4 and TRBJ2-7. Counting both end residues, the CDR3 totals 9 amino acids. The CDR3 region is CASSLIFRC.

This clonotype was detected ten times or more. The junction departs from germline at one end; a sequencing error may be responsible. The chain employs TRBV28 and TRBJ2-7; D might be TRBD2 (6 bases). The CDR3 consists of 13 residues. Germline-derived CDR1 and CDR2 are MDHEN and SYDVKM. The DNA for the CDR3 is TGTGCCAGCGGTTTCCGACTAGCCTACGAGCAGTACTTC. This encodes CASGFRLAYEQYF.

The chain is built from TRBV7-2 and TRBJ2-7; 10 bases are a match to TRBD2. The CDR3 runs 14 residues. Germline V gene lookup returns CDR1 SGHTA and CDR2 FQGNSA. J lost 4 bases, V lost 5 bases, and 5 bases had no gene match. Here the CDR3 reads CASSPQRGGYEQYF. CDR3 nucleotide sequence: TGTGCCAGCAGCCCTCAGCGGGGGGGGTACGAGCAGTACTTC. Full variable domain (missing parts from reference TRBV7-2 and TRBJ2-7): GAGVSQSPSNKVTEKGKDVELRCDPISGHTALYWYRQSLGQGLEFLIYFQGNSAPDKSGLPSDRFSAERTGGSVSTLTIQRTQQEDSAVYLCASSPQRGGYEQYFGPGTRLTVT.

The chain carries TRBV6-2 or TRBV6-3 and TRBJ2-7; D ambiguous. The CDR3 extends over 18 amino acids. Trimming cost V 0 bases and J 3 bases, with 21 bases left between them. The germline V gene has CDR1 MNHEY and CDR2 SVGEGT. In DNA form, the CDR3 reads TGTGCCAGCAGTTACTCTTCCCTATTCGTCCTAGGGCTCTACGAGCAGTACTTC. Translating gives CASSYSSLFVLGLYEQYF.

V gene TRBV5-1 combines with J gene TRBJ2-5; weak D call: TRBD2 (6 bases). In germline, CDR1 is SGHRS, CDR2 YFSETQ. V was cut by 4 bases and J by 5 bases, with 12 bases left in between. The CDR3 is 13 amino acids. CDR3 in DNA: TGCGCCAGCAGCCCGGGAGAGGCGGAGACCCAGTACTTC. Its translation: CASSPGEAETQYF. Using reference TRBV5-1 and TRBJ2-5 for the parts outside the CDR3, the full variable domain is KAGVTQTPRYLIKTRGQQVTLSCSPISGHRSVSWYQQTPGQGLQFLFEYFSETQRNKGNFPGRFSGRQFSNSRSEMNVSTLELGDSALYLCASSPGEAETQYFGPGTRLLVL.

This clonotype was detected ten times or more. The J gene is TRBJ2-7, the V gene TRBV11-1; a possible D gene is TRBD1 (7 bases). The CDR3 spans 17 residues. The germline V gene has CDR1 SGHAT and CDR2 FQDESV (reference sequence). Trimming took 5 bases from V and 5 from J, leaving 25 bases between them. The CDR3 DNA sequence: TGTGCCAGCAGCGCTGAGACAGGGACCGGGAGAGACCACGAGCAGTACTTC. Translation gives CASSAETGTGRDHEQYF. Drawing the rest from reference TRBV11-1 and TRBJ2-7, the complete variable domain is EAEVAQSPRYKITEKSQAVAFWCDPISGHATLYWYRQILGQGPELLVQFQDESVVDDSQLPKDRFSAERLKGVDSTLKIQPAELGDSAMYLCASSAETGTGRDHEQYFGPGTRLTVT.

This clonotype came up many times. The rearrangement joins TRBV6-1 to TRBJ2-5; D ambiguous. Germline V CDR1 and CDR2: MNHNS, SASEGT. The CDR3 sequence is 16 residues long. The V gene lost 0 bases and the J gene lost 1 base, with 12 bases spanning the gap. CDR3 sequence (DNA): TGTGCCAGCAGTGAAGCTCAAGGACCGCCCCAAGAGACCCAGTACTTC. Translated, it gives CASSEAQGPPQETQYF.

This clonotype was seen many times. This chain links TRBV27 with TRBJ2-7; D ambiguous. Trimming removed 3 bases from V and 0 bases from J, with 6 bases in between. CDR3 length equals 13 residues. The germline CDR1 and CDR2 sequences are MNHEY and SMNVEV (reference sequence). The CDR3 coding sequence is TGTGCCAGCAGTTTCCAGAGCTCCTACGAGCAGTACTTC. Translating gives CASSFQSSYEQYF.

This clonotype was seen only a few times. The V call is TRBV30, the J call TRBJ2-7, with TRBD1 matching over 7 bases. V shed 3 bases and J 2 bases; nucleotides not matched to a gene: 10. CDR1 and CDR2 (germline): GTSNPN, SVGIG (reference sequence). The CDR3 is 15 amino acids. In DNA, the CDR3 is TGTGCCTGGAGGGCCTCCACAGGGGCCCCCTACGAGCAGTACTTC. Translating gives CAWRASTGAPYEQYF. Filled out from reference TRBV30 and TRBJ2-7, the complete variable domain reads SQTIHQWPATLVQPVGSPLSLECTVEGTSNPNLYWYRQAAGRGLQLLFYSVGIGQISSEVPQNLSASRPQDRQFILSSKKLLLSDSGFYLCAWRASTGAPYEQYFGPGTRLTVT.

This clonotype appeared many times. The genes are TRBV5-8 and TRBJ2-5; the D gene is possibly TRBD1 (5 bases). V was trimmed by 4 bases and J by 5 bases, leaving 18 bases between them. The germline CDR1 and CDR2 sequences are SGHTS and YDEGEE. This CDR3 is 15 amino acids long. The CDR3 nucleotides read TGTGCCAGCAGCCAAGGGGATCCACCAGGGGAGACCCAGTACTTC. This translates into CASSQGDPPGETQYF. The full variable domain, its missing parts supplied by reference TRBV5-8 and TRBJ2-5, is EAGVTQSPTHLIKTRGQQATLRCSPISGHTSVYWYQQALGLGLQFLLWYDEGEERNRGNFPPRFSGRQFPNYSSELNVNALELEDSALYLCASSQGDPPGETQYFGPGTRLLVL.

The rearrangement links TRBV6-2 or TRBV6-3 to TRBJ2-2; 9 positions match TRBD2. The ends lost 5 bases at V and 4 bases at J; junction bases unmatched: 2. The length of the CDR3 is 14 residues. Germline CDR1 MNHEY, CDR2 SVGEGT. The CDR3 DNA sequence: TGTGCCAGCAGTCTAGCGGGAACCACCGGGGAGCTGTTTTTT. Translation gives CASSLAGTTGELFF.

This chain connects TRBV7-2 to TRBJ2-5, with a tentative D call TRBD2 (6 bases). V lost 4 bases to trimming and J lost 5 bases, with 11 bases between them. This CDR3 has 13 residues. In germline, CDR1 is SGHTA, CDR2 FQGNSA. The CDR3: CASSSGLSETQYF. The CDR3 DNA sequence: TGTGCCAGCAGCTCGGGACTGTCTGAGACCCAGTACTTC.

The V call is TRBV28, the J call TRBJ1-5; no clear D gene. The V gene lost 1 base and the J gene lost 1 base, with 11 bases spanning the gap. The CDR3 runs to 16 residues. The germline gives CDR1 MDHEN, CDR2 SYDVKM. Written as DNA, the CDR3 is TGTGCCAGCAGTTTATTTGCGGGCCCCAGCAATCAGCCCCAGCATTTT. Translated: CASSLFAGPSNQPQHF.

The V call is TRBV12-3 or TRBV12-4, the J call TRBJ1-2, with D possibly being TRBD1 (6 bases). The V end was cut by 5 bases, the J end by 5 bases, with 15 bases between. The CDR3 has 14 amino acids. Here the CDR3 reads CASSHTTGPYGYTF. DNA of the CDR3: TGTGCCAGCAGTCATACGACAGGACCATATGGCTACACCTTC.

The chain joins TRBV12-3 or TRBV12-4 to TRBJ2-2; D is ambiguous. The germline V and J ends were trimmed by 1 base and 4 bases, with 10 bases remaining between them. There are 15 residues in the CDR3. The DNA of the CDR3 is TGTGCCAGCAGTTTAGATATTGGCGGCACCGGGGAGCTGTTTTTT. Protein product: CASSLDIGGTGELFF.

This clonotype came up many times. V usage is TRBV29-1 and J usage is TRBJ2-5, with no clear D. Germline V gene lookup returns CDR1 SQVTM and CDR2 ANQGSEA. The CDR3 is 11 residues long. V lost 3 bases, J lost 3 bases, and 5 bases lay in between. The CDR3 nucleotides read TGCAGCGTTGAGCCGAAAGAGACCCAGTACTTC. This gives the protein CSVEPKETQYF.

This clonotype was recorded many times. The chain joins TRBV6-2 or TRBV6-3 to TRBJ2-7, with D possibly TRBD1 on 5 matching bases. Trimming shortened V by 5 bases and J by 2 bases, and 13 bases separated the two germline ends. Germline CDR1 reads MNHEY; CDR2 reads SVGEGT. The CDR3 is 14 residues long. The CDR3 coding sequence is TGTGCCAGCAGTCCCCCGTGGACAACCTACGAGCAGTACTTC. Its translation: CASSPPWTTYEQYF.

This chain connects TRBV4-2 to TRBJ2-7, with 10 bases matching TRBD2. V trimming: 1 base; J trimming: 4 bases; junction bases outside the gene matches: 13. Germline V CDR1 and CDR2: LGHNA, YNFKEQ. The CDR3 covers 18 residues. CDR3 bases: TGTGCCAGCAGCCAAGTATCGCTAGCGGGAGAGGTGGGGTACGAGCAGTACTTC. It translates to CASSQVSLAGEVGYEQYF.